A selection of T cell receptor beta chains follows, all from one sample in a study of cytomegalovirus exposure and HLA in healthy donors. TCRdb's copy holds only in-frame clones and misses some; the assay was immunoSEQ multiplex PCR. The sample data list approximately 110,000 clones. Sequencing was done on a sample of PBMCs. Every receptor here comes from a man aged 18 to 29 in good health and CMV-seronegative. Each CDR3 is given with its conserved first and last residue.

j_call v_call cdr3_aa
TRBJ1-2 TRBV28 CASSSKAGGSYGYTF
TRBJ2-2 TRBV25-1 CASIRSGGGTGELFF
TRBJ2-3 TRBV5-1 CASSAGTSGGADTQYF
TRBJ1-1 TRBV5-6 CASSLGGKNTEAFF
TRBJ2-2 TRBV27 CASRGRTGELFF
TRBJ2-5 TRBV2 CASSDRTGVETQYF
TRBJ2-7 TRBV30 CAWSVPGYEQYF
TRBJ2-2 TRBV9 CASSVVQGSGELFF
TRBJ1-3 TRBV7-9 CASSVTGTSGNTIYF
TRBJ1-5 TRBV6-4 CASSLGPARYQPQHF
TRBJ1-5 TRBV2 CASRGLVNSNQPQHF
TRBJ2-7 TRBV5-8 CASSLDIDEQYF
TRBJ1-1 TRBV5-6 CASSLGLGNTEAFF
TRBJ2-2 TRBV5-1 CASSLGTGAYTGELFF
TRBJ2-1 TRBV11-2 CASSIGGGRYNEQFF
TRBJ2-2 TRBV4-1 CASSHGLAAGELFF
TRBJ1-1 TRBV19 CASRLYGSYTRAFF
TRBJ2-7 TRBV4-1 CASSQVAGVGHEQYF
TRBJ2-7 TRBV5-1 CASSLGQTSYEQYF
TRBJ2-7 TRBV21-1 CASSRWIAGHYEQYF
TRBJ2-1 TRBV5-1 CASSLVGESYNEQFF
TRBJ1-1 TRBV2 CASSEVAFDTEAFF
TRBJ1-5 TRBV28 CATETSQDRDQPQHF
TRBJ2-1 TRBV5-1 CASSLGRVDEQFF